This TCR beta chain derives from a study of radiation and T cells in renal cell carcinoma (dated by TCRdb to the early 2020s). General notes on the study: A total of around 50 samples underwent TCR beta sequencing, made up of some 26 tumors and about 27 peripheral blood samples. A total of 3.5 million to 4.5 million unique CDR3 nucleotide sequences, encoding 2.5 million to 3 million unique CDR3 amino acid sequences, were found across all 50 or so samples. What the research found in general, with its limitations: Because only small tumor regions of about 0.94 g were available, intratumoral heterogeneity was not captured. Irradiated tumors contained more dominant CDR3 motifs, and these motifs occupied a larger share of the repertoire than in control tumors. Compared with controls, irradiated tumors had higher TCR clonality, as the top 100 clonotypes made up an average of approximately 50% of the repertoire, versus around 45% in nephrectomy-only tumors. In blood, the top tumor clonotypes increased between baseline and 2 weeks post-radiation and then shrank by 4 weeks, which suggests that tumor-resident clones expanded only transiently. Because the trial had a single-armed design, the trial could not examine how radiation dose or scheduling affected the TCR repertoire. Because pretreatment tumor biopsies were not available, the study could not determine whether clonotypes were already present within the tumor at baseline.

Taken with the paper, the label for time point translates to: tumor resected at nephrectomy. Sample treatment or condition, as interpreted from the label and publication: 15 Gy SBRT to primary tumor, nephrectomy 4 weeks later. Samples came from a clinical trial, in which primary renal cell carcinomas received 15 Gy stereotactic body radiation therapy followed by nephrectomy 4 weeks later. All patients had renal cell carcinoma with clear cell pathology. Tumors were mechanically dissociated, digested with collagenase/hyaluronidase at 37 °C, processed in gentleMACS C tubes, and stored in liquid nitrogen. Genomic DNA for TCR sequencing was prepared using the QIAamp DNA Blood Mini Kit (Qiagen). The analyses included only samples that passed all quality control checks. The cysteine opens and the phenylalanine closes a CDR3 of 16 amino acids. The DNA shown is the 48-base CDR3, in frame from base 1. The germline V gene specifies LGHNA as CDR1 and YSLEER as CDR2. V drops 3 bases and J drops 0 bases, leaving 12 bases in between.

TCR beta libraries were generated from genomic DNA with the immunoSEQ kit, following the manufacturer's recommendations. Library preparation used a first multiplex PCR with proprietary primers, then a second PCR adding unique barcodes, with bead cleanups after each round. A kit-provided positive control reaction and a negative control reaction were included in every sample batch. The final libraries underwent checking on an Agilent 4200 TapeStation D1000 ScreenTape, volumetric pooling, and quantification by qPCR. Sequencing ran on an Illumina NextSeq500 with a MidOutput 150-cycle cartridge, using 156 Read1 and 15 Index1 cycles with kit custom primers. The pooled library was loaded at roughly 0.92 pM with a 20% PhiX control spike-in. The original methods were these. The vendor-processed data were analyzed in R, and a clonotype was defined as all T cells that share the same CDR3 nucleotide sequence. In the clone abundance analyses, frequencies in each sample were normalized to that sample's 10,000 most abundant clones. Public T cell clones, which averaged fewer than five per sample, were removed prior to analysis. Dominant motifs were analyzed with ImmunoMap using the PAM10 matrix, a gap penalty of 30, and a homology threshold of 0.3, and motifs with a cumulative frequency of at least 0.01 were considered dominant. A difference in abundance of at least 32-fold between compartments was used to define tumor-enriched and baseline blood-enriched clonotypes. The Baroni-Urbani and Buser coefficient was used to measure tumor-blood repertoire similarity, and groups were compared with two-tailed Wilcoxon tests in R. Sourced from immuneACCESS, this table was stored by TCRdb with only in-frame sequences that have V and J called. A share of the clones is absent; for the studies checked, an unresolved V gene accounts for under half, and the remainder has no known explanation. V, J and clone size reflect that table, while D and trimming were determined from the DNA. This sample has nearly 20,000 clones in its table, and approximately 60% of those were observed once. The ten largest clones take up around 13% of the sample.

Worth noting for this clone: Its antigen is still unknown. There are no base qualities to consult, and no much larger clone falls within one base.

Specimen: tumor tissue, collected from a patient whose treatment included radiotherapy and nephrectomy. In this chain, TRBV4-3 is recombined with TRBJ2-1; the D region possibly corresponds to TRBD2 (6 bases align). The sequence derives from a woman aged 70-85 years with renal cell carcinoma. The CDR3 protein is CASSHRLGSSYNEQFF. The base sequence is TGCGCCAGCAGCCATCGACTAGGATCCTCCTACAATGAGCAGTTCTTC.